The rows below give T cell receptor beta chains drawn from one sample of a study of T-cell memory formation after mild COVID-19. TCRdb reprocessed the 5' RACE reads via MiXCR and lists one record per CDR3 protein. The sample records hundreds of thousands of distinct CDR3 sequences, 16% being singletons. The sample was PBMCs or a T cell subset sorted from them (not recorded which). These receptors came from a man aged 18 to 29 who had mild COVID-19 (a few samples of this study predate the infection). Cell type and time point are not known. The conserved cysteine and the conserved F or W are not part of the CDR3 here.

V gene	CDR3 length	J gene	CDR3 protein
TRBV5-1	14	TRBJ2-3	ASTQRAQGSTDTQY
TRBV6-1	11	TRBJ1-1	ASSVGQTAEAF
TRBV5-5	12	TRBJ2-7	ASSLQTGSLEQY
TRBV20-1	12	TRBJ2-5	SARDTGGPETQY
TRBV18	13	TRBJ1-2	ASSPPAHRVGGYT
TRBV20-1	14	TRBJ2-7	SARGNLGASSYEQY
TRBV5-1	12	TRBJ1-5	ASSLEGTDQPQH
TRBV5-1	11	TRBJ1-1	ASSRTGYTEAF
TRBV5-1	12	TRBJ1-4	ASSLSAVGEKLF
TRBV3-1	11	TRBJ1-3	ASSQGGGNTIY
TRBV2	13	TRBJ2-5	ASSSETSGEETQY
TRBV12-3/TRBV12-4	13	TRBJ2-3	ASKLLLADTDTQY
TRBV30	12	TRBJ1-5	AWGTGYSNQPQH
TRBV10-3	13	TRBJ2-7	AISDSTGQPLEQY
TRBV28	14	TRBJ1-5	ASSSPGERSNQPQH
TRBV20-1	14	TRBJ2-1	SARGYRLAGDAEQF
TRBV11-2	10	TRBJ2-1	ASSTTTYTQF
TRBV3-2	15	TRBJ1-5	ASSQDFSRFSNQPQH
TRBV7-2	11	TRBJ1-2	ASSLDDGAGYT
TRBV3-1	11	TRBJ2-3	ASSPYETGTQY
TRBV6-2/TRBV6-3	10	TRBJ1-5	ASSLFGRPQH
TRBV7-2	15	TRBJ2-3	ASSPPRGGGAPDTQY
TRBV20-1	11	TRBJ1-2	SAFPPGAYGYT
TRBV7-8	14	TRBJ1-1	ASSYRGTGLNTEAF
TRBV12-3/TRBV12-4	11	TRBJ2-3	ASSFLSTDTQY
TRBV6-6	13	TRBJ1-4	ASSYQGYLDEKLF
TRBV5-1	13	TRBJ2-6	ASSPPAAGANVLT
TRBV27	10	TRBJ2-7	ASIKTGGEQY
TRBV7-9	14	TRBJ2-5	ASSLAGTGGMETQY
TRBV7-9	12	TRBJ2-3	ASSSGLAEDTQY
TRBV7-8	11	TRBJ2-5	ASSLPRQDSQY
TRBV4-1	13	TRBJ2-5	ASSRLAGGQETQY
TRBV9	14	TRBJ1-1	ASSGGQGTLGTEAF
TRBV7-2	12	TRBJ2-5	ASRQSSLLETQY
TRBV7-8	16	TRBJ2-3	ASSLSPGGGASTDTQY
TRBV10-3	12	TRBJ2-7	AISVLQGEYEQY
TRBV12-3/TRBV12-4	10	TRBJ2-1	ASRKSGGEQF